The T cell receptor (beta chain) under discussion was sequenced for a study of early T cells in non-severe SARS-CoV-2 infection. This clonotype was observed a few times. CDR3 length equals 16 residues. V trimming: 3 bases; J trimming: 6 bases; junction bases outside the gene matches: 10. CDR1 is SGHAT, CDR2 FQNNGV, per germline. Each CDR3 protein gets one entry after TCRdb re-called the 5' RACE reads with MiXCR. In the table there are around 80,000 distinct CDR3 sequences, roughly an eighth of which are singletons. V gene TRBV11-2 combines with J gene TRBJ2-3; 9 bases agree with TRBD2. This sequence was found in an adult who was a healthcare worker with PCR-confirmed SARS-CoV-2 infection or an uninfected control (not recorded which). The sequenced material came from whole blood. This chain's CDR3 is CASSLTGRGGEDTQYF. CDR3 DNA sequence: TGTGCCAGCAGCTTGACCGGACGCGGGGGGGAGGATACGCAGTATTTT.